The 14 T cell receptor beta chains listed next were all sequenced from one sample in a study of T cell changes during pregnancy in multiple sclerosis (dated by TCRdb to about 2019). The library was produced with the immunoSEQ multiplex PCR assay. TCRdb took over this immuneACCESS table, retaining in-frame rearrangements with V and J assigned. Such tables are incomplete; in checked studies, under half of the missing clones stem from an unresolved V gene, and the remainder is unexplained. For this sample the table gives 70,000 to 100,000 clones, of which 92% were detected only once. Of the sample, more than 1.5% falls within the top ten clones. The input for sequencing was peripheral blood, taken in the first trimester of pregnancy. All receptors come from a female donor with multiple sclerosis, enrolled in a pregnancy study.

The rearrangement links TRBV7-6 to TRBJ2-6; D unresolved. Trimming cost V 1 base and J 0 bases, with 13 bases left between them. CDR1 SGHVS and CDR2 FNYEAQ come from the germline V gene. This CDR3 contains 18 residues. This CDR3 reads CASSLDSSMISGANVLTF. Written as DNA, the CDR3 is TGTGCCAGCAGCTTAGACAGCAGTATGATCTCTGGGGCCAACGTCCTGACTTTC. The variable domain in full, with the rest retrieved from reference TRBV7-6 and TRBJ2-6, is GAGVSQSPRYKVTKRGQDVALRCDPISGHVSLYWYRQALGQGPEFLTYFNYEAQQDKSGLPNDRFSAERPEGSISTLTIQRTEQRDSAMYRCASSLDSSMISGANVLTFGAGSRLTVL.

This sequence joins TRBV5-1 and TRBJ2-2, with a weak D call TRBD1 (5 bases). In germline, CDR1 is SGHRS, CDR2 YFSETQ. The CDR3 totals 16 residues. Trimming pared 2 bases from V and 0 bases from J, leaving 11 bases between. The CDR3 DNA sequence: TGCGCCAGCAGCTTATCGACAGACTCGAACACCGGGGAGCTGTTTTTT. It specifies CASSLSTDSNTGELFF.

The V gene is TRBV27, the J gene TRBJ2-3, with 13 positions matching TRBD2. V lost 4 bases and J lost 8; bases outside the gene matches: 12. Germline V gene data show CDR1 as MNHEY and CDR2 as SMNVEV (reference sequence). This CDR3 is built from 17 residues. CDR3 sequence reads: CASSSLLAGGMGVTQYF. CDR3 sequence (DNA): TGTGCCAGCAGTTCCCTACTAGCGGGAGGGATGGGAGTTACGCAGTATTTT.

This clone is a singleton in its sample. This rearrangement joins TRBV7-9 to TRBJ1-1; D gene ambiguous. V lost 1 base to trimming and J lost 1 base, with 4 bases between them. This CDR3 is 13 amino acids long. Germline V gene data show CDR1 as SEHNR and CDR2 as FQNEAQ (reference sequence). In DNA, the CDR3 is TGTGCCAGCAGCTTAGTGGCGAACACTGAAGCTTTCTTT. This gives the protein CASSLVANTEAFF.

The V gene is TRBV5-1, the J gene TRBJ2-1; TRBD1 matches at 7 bases. Germline-derived CDR1 and CDR2 are SGHRS and YFSETQ. This CDR3 is 23 amino acids long. Unmatched junction bases numbered 24, after V lost 0 bases and J lost 0 bases. Here the CDR3 reads CASSLGYTPRGPGYTSSYNEQFF. CDR3 nucleotide sequence: TGCGCCAGCAGCTTGGGGTATACACCGAGGGGGCCTGGCTATACGAGCTCCTACAATGAGCAGTTCTTC.

The chain recombines TRBV5-5 with TRBJ2-7, with D possibly being TRBD2 (5 bases). Per germline, CDR1 SGHKS and CDR2 YYEKEE (reference sequence). The CDR3 loop spans 14 amino acids. V lost 0 bases, J lost 0 bases, and 7 bases lay in between. The DNA of the CDR3 is TGTGCCAGCAGCTTGGTGGGGAGCTCCTACGAGCAGTACTTC. Translated: CASSLVGSSYEQYF.

The genes are TRBV27 and TRBJ2-1; 14 bases fit TRBD2. Trimming removed 3 bases from V and 5 bases from J; junction bases left unmatched: 3. The germline V gene has CDR1 MNHEY and CDR2 SMNVEV (reference sequence). The CDR3 is 16 amino acids. CDR3 sequence reads: CASSFVTSGRDNEQFF. Written as DNA, the CDR3 is TGTGCCAGCAGTTTCGTGACTAGCGGGAGGGACAATGAGCAGTTCTTC.

This clone was recorded only once. This chain links TRBV19 with TRBJ2-1; 8 bases agree with TRBD2. CDR3 length: 15 amino acids. J gave up 8 bases and V 4 bases, and 10 bases lay outside the gene matches. CDR1 and CDR2 from the germline V gene are LNHDA and SQIVND (reference sequence). The CDR3: CASSSGRPPTYEQFF. The CDR3 DNA follows: TGTGCCAGTAGTAGCGGGAGGCCGCCTACCTATGAGCAGTTCTTC.

V gene TRBV9 combines with J gene TRBJ2-2, with 7 nucleotides matching TRBD2. From germline, CDR1 is SGDLS and CDR2 YYNGEE. This CDR3 has 18 residues. After removal of 0 bases from V and 0 bases from J, the junction contained 8 bases not matched to a gene. CDR3 region: CASSVEAGRLTNTGELFF. DNA of the CDR3: TGTGCCAGCAGCGTAGAAGCCGGGAGGCTTACGAACACCGGGGAGCTGTTTTTT.

J is TRBJ2-3 and V is TRBV5-5, with 8 nucleotides matching TRBD1. V trimming: 0 bases; J trimming: 2 bases; junction bases outside the gene matches: 5. The V gene's germline CDR1 is SGHKS and CDR2 YYEKEE (reference sequence). This CDR3 is built from 16 residues. The CDR3 nucleotides read TGTGCCAGCAGCTTGGCCGGGGACAGGCCCACAGATACGCAGTATTTT. Translation gives CASSLAGDRPTDTQYF. The whole variable domain, remainder taken from reference TRBV5-5 and TRBJ2-3, is DAGVTQSPTHLIKTRGQQVTLRCSPISGHKSVSWYQQVLGQGPQFIFQYYEKEERGRGNFPDRFSARQFPNYSSELNVNALLLGDSALYLCASSLAGDRPTDTQYFGPGTRLTVL.

V gene TRBV5-1 combines with J gene TRBJ2-3, with 8 bases that match TRBD1. With V trimmed by 6 bases and J by 2 bases, 2 bases remained unmatched. CDR1 SGHRS and CDR2 YFSETQ come from the germline V gene. The CDR3 extends over 13 amino acids. CDR3 residues: CASMTGVTDTQYF. The CDR3 DNA sequence: TGCGCCAGCATGACAGGGGTCACAGATACGCAGTATTTT.

This clone showed up just once. The genes are TRBV11-2 and TRBJ2-7, with D unresolved. CDR3 length: 13 amino acids. Germline V gene sequence: CDR1 SGHAT, CDR2 FQNNGV. Between the trimmed V and J ends, which lost 6 bases and 5 bases, there was a span of 14 bases. The CDR3 loop is CASRVLLTNEQYF. CDR3 coding DNA: TGTGCCAGCAGGGTACTATTAACCAACGAGCAGTACTTC.

V is TRBV11-1 and J is TRBJ1-1; TRBD1 matches at 7 bases. The V gene's germline CDR1 is SGHAT and CDR2 FQDESV (reference sequence). V lost 4 bases, J lost 1 base, and 3 bases stayed unmatched. CDR3 length: 14 residues. CDR3 amino acids: CASSSGQANTEAFF. CDR3 DNA sequence: TGTGCCAGCAGCTCAGGACAGGCGAACACTGAAGCTTTCTTT.

CDR3 region: CASRPSNLAGGRNEQFF. The CDR3 DNA sequence: TGTGCCAGCCGACCGAGTAATTTAGCGGGAGGTCGCAATGAGCAGTTCTTC. V gene TRBV13 combines with J gene TRBJ2-1; 10 nucleotides agree with TRBD2. The CDR3 runs to 17 residues. The J segment lost 6 bases and the V segment lost 8 bases, leaving 16 bases of the junction unmatched. Germline V gene data show CDR1 as PRHDT and CDR2 as FYEKMQ (reference sequence).